The rows below give T cell receptor beta chains drawn from one sample of a study of monozygotic twins with cystic fibrosis. Method: immunoSEQ multiplex PCR; TCRdb's copy keeps in-frame clones and lacks some. Of around 36,000 clones listed, approximately 70% are singletons. What was sequenced was blood. The receptor set was obtained from a girl aged 10 to 17 with cystic fibrosis. CDR3s include the opening cysteine and the closing phenylalanine or tryptophan. Fields, in order: clone size, J gene, D gene, V gene, CDR3 protein, CDR3 DNA. A D gene is named only where the DNA matches it firmly. Rows may omit the clone size; those that give it use once, few, many or a size class.

clone size: NA; J gene: TRBJ2-3; D gene: NA; V gene: TRBV4-1; CDR3 protein: CASSQVRGDTQYF; CDR3 DNA: TGCGCCAGCAGCCAAGTTAGGGGCGATACGCAGTATTTT
clone size: NA; J gene: TRBJ1-1; D gene: NA; V gene: TRBV7-8; CDR3 protein: CASKVGAEAFF; CDR3 DNA: TGTGCCAGCAAGGTGGGGGCTGAAGCTTTCTTT
clone size: few; J gene: TRBJ1-3; D gene: NA; V gene: TRBV7-6; CDR3 protein: CASSALAGPGNTIYF; CDR3 DNA: TGTGCCAGCAGCGCCTTAGCGGGACCTGGAAACACCATATATTTT
clone size: once; J gene: TRBJ2-1; D gene: NA; V gene: TRBV4-3; CDR3 protein: CASSQVGAYNEQFF; CDR3 DNA: TGCGCCAGCAGCCAAGTAGGGGCCTACAATGAGCAGTTCTTC
clone size: NA; J gene: TRBJ2-7; D gene: NA; V gene: TRBV30; CDR3 protein: CAWSPGSYEQYF; CDR3 DNA: TGTGCCTGGAGTCCAGGGAGCTACGAGCAGTACTTC
clone size: few; J gene: TRBJ2-4; D gene: NA; V gene: TRBV7-4; CDR3 protein: CASSLPKNIQYF; CDR3 DNA: TGTGCCAGCAGCTTACCCAAAAACATTCAGTACTTC
clone size: NA; J gene: TRBJ2-3; D gene: NA; V gene: TRBV5-1; CDR3 protein: CASRKIEGTDTQYF; CDR3 DNA: TGCGCCAGCAGGAAAATAGAGGGTACAGATACGCAGTATTTT
clone size: NA; J gene: TRBJ2-5; D gene: NA; V gene: TRBV4-1; CDR3 protein: CASSQSGGKETQYF; CDR3 DNA: TGCGCCAGCAGCCAGTCTGGCGGAAAAGAGACCCAGTACTTC
clone size: few; J gene: TRBJ2-7; D gene: NA; V gene: TRBV4-2; CDR3 protein: CASSPQGYEQYF; CDR3 DNA: TGTGCCAGCAGCCCACAGGGCTACGAGCAGTACTTC
clone size: NA; J gene: TRBJ2-7; D gene: NA; V gene: TRBV5-1; CDR3 protein: CASSLVGSSYEQYF; CDR3 DNA: TGCGCCAGCAGCTTGGTAGGCAGCTCCTACGAGCAGTACTTC
clone size: NA; J gene: TRBJ1-2; D gene: TRBD1; V gene: TRBV7-2; CDR3 protein: CASSLVGTGVGFGYTF; CDR3 DNA: TGTGCCAGCAGCTTAGTTGGGACAGGGGTAGGATTTGGCTACACCTTC
clone size: NA; J gene: TRBJ1-1; D gene: TRBD1; V gene: TRBV2; CDR3 protein: CASRTGQGLHAFF; CDR3 DNA: TGTGCCAGCAGGACCGGACAGGGACTCCACGCTTTCTTT
clone size: NA; J gene: TRBJ2-7; D gene: NA; V gene: TRBV4-3; CDR3 protein: CASSQGWSQKVYEQYF; CDR3 DNA: TGCGCCAGCAGCCAGGGGTGGTCCCAAAAAGTCTACGAGCAGTACTTC
clone size: once; J gene: TRBJ2-2; D gene: TRBD2; V gene: TRBV13; CDR3 protein: CASSLFQGSSGTGELFF; CDR3 DNA: TGTGCCAGCAGCTTATTCCAGGGTTCTAGCGGTACCGGGGAGCTGTTTTTT
clone size: NA; J gene: TRBJ1-5; D gene: NA; V gene: TRBV29-1; CDR3 protein: CSALGGSNQPQHF; CDR3 DNA: TGCAGCGCCCTAGGCGGAAGCAATCAGCCCCAGCATTTT
clone size: NA; J gene: TRBJ1-2; D gene: TRBD1; V gene: TRBV5-1; CDR3 protein: CASSLDRGLGYTF; CDR3 DNA: TGCGCCAGCAGCCTCGACAGGGGGCTTGGCTACACCTTC
clone size: few; J gene: TRBJ2-2; D gene: NA; V gene: TRBV6-6; CDR3 protein: CASKDSNTGELFF; CDR3 DNA: TGTGCCAGCAAGGATTCGAACACCGGGGAGCTGTTTTTT
clone size: NA; J gene: TRBJ1-1; D gene: TRBD1; V gene: TRBV27; CDR3 protein: CASSPDRGSGTEAFF; CDR3 DNA: TGTGCCAGCAGTCCGGACAGGGGGTCGGGCACTGAAGCTTTCTTT
clone size: NA; J gene: TRBJ2-5; D gene: NA; V gene: TRBV5-1; CDR3 protein: CASSLGRGISETQYF; CDR3 DNA: TGCGCCAGCAGCTTGGGCAGGGGAATCTCGGAGACCCAGTACTTC
clone size: NA; J gene: TRBJ2-5; D gene: NA; V gene: TRBV30; CDR3 protein: CAWSPRGGQETQYF; CDR3 DNA: TGTGCCTGGAGTCCCCGAGGCGGGCAAGAGACCCAGTACTTC
clone size: NA; J gene: TRBJ2-5; D gene: NA; V gene: TRBV7-9; CDR3 protein: CASSLAGETQYF; CDR3 DNA: TGTGCCAGCAGCTTAGCGGGGGAGACCCAGTACTTC
clone size: NA; J gene: TRBJ2-2; D gene: NA; V gene: TRBV15; CDR3 protein: CATSRDDGFRSTGELFF; CDR3 DNA: TGTGCCACCAGCAGAGATGACGGCTTTAGGAGCACCGGGGAGCTGTTTTTT
clone size: NA; J gene: TRBJ2-3; D gene: NA; V gene: TRBV7-8; CDR3 protein: CASSSVATDTQYF; CDR3 DNA: TGTGCCAGCAGCTCCGTAGCCACAGATACGCAGTATTTT
clone size: NA; J gene: TRBJ2-5; D gene: NA; V gene: TRBV7-2; CDR3 protein: CASSLGGPETQYF; CDR3 DNA: TGTGCCAGCAGCTTAGGGGGTCCCGAGACCCAGTACTTC
clone size: NA; J gene: TRBJ1-2; D gene: NA; V gene: TRBV9; CDR3 protein: CASSVDSNYGYTF; CDR3 DNA: TGTGCCAGCAGCGTAGACTCTAACTATGGCTACACCTTC
clone size: NA; J gene: TRBJ1-1; D gene: NA; V gene: TRBV21-1; CDR3 protein: CASSPTGWDTEAFF; CDR3 DNA: TGTGCCAGCAGTCCGACAGGGTGGGACACTGAAGCTTTCTTT
clone size: NA; J gene: TRBJ2-7; D gene: NA; V gene: TRBV30; CDR3 protein: CALDVYNRGPYEQYF; CDR3 DNA: TGTGCCTTAGACGTGTATAACCGGGGACCCTACGAGCAGTACTTC
clone size: NA; J gene: TRBJ2-7; D gene: TRBD1; V gene: TRBV29-1; CDR3 protein: CSAGQGPSYEQYF; CDR3 DNA: TGCAGCGCCGGACAGGGGCCCTCCTACGAGCAGTACTTC
clone size: NA; J gene: TRBJ2-1; D gene: TRBD2; V gene: TRBV6-4; CDR3 protein: CASSDSAGRTSGANEQFF; CDR3 DNA: TGTGCCAGCAGTGACTCGGCGGGTCGTACTAGCGGGGCCAATGAGCAGTTCTTC
clone size: once; J gene: TRBJ2-5; D gene: NA; V gene: TRBV27; CDR3 protein: CASSGRWLGTQYF; CDR3 DNA: TGTGCCAGCTCGGGACGGTGGTTGGGGACCCAGTACTTC
clone size: NA; J gene: TRBJ2-5; D gene: NA; V gene: TRBV7-5; CDR3 protein: CARSTTPDSQETQYF; CDR3 DNA: TGTGCCAGAAGTACAACTCCCGACAGCCAAGAGACCCAGTACTTC
clone size: NA; J gene: TRBJ2-3; D gene: NA; V gene: TRBV6-1; CDR3 protein: CASSEFKGGRTDTQYF; CDR3 DNA: TGTGCCAGCAGTGAATTCAAGGGAGGACGCACAGATACGCAGTATTTT
clone size: few; J gene: TRBJ2-7; D gene: NA; V gene: TRBV7-9; CDR3 protein: CASSLEGGVRYEQYF; CDR3 DNA: TGTGCCAGCAGCTTAGAAGGAGGGGTCCGCTACGAGCAGTACTTC
clone size: NA; J gene: TRBJ2-1; D gene: NA; V gene: TRBV7-2; CDR3 protein: CASSLDGRGRDEQFF; CDR3 DNA: TGTGCCAGCAGCTTAGACGGGCGCGGTAGGGATGAGCAGTTCTTC
clone size: NA; J gene: TRBJ2-5; D gene: TRBD1; V gene: TRBV2; CDR3 protein: CASTPWTGLETQYF; CDR3 DNA: TGTGCCAGCACTCCCTGGACAGGATTGGAGACCCAGTACTTC
clone size: NA; J gene: TRBJ2-3; D gene: TRBD2; V gene: TRBV14; CDR3 protein: CASSQVTSGGKLTDTQYF; CDR3 DNA: TGTGCCAGCAGCCAGGTGACTAGCGGGGGGAAACTCACAGATACGCAGTATTTT
clone size: few; J gene: TRBJ1-4; D gene: NA; V gene: TRBV25-1; CDR3 protein: CASSAREEKLFF; CDR3 DNA: TGTGCCAGCAGTGCCAGGGAGGAAAAACTGTTTTTT
clone size: NA; J gene: TRBJ2-1; D gene: NA; V gene: TRBV9; CDR3 protein: CASSVAGNNEQFF; CDR3 DNA: TGTGCCAGCAGCGTAGCGGGGAACAATGAGCAGTTCTTC
clone size: NA; J gene: TRBJ2-5; D gene: TRBD1; V gene: TRBV9; CDR3 protein: CASSTTGGTQYF; CDR3 DNA: TGTGCCAGCAGCACGACAGGGGGGACCCAGTACTTC
clone size: NA; J gene: TRBJ1-2; D gene: NA; V gene: TRBV7-2; CDR3 protein: CASSLRPGVNYGYTF; CDR3 DNA: TGTGCCAGCAGCTTACGGCCAGGGGTTAACTATGGCTACACCTTC
clone size: NA; J gene: TRBJ2-2; D gene: NA; V gene: TRBV6-5; CDR3 protein: CASSYRPRGGELFF; CDR3 DNA: TGTGCCAGCAGTTACAGGCCCAGGGGTGGGGAGCTGTTTTTT
clone size: once; J gene: TRBJ2-5; D gene: TRBD2; V gene: TRBV5-1; CDR3 protein: CASSTRTYRGVETQYF; CDR3 DNA: TGCGCCAGCAGCACAAGGACCTACCGGGGGGTAGAGACCCAGTACTTC
clone size: NA; J gene: TRBJ2-3; D gene: NA; V gene: TRBV9; CDR3 protein: CASSPNTDTQYF; CDR3 DNA: TGTGCCAGCAGCCCCAACACAGATACGCAGTATTTT
clone size: NA; J gene: TRBJ2-1; D gene: NA; V gene: TRBV5-1; CDR3 protein: CASSLDIIGEQFF; CDR3 DNA: TGCGCCAGCAGCTTGGATATAATCGGTGAGCAGTTCTTC
clone size: NA; J gene: TRBJ1-4; D gene: NA; V gene: TRBV5-1; CDR3 protein: CASSLDGNEKLFF; CDR3 DNA: TGCGCCAGCAGCTTGGACGGGAATGAAAAACTGTTTTTT
clone size: NA; J gene: TRBJ2-1; D gene: NA; V gene: TRBV19; CDR3 protein: CASSIVGLPLNEQFF; CDR3 DNA: TGTGCCAGTAGTATAGTTGGACTACCTCTCAATGAGCAGTTCTTC
clone size: NA; J gene: TRBJ1-1; D gene: NA; V gene: TRBV30; CDR3 protein: CAWNLPGATEAFF; CDR3 DNA: TGTGCCTGGAATCTCCCTGGGGCCACTGAAGCTTTCTTT
clone size: NA; J gene: TRBJ1-1; D gene: NA; V gene: TRBV28; CDR3 protein: CASSPRQWFRGMNTEAFF; CDR3 DNA: TGTGCCAGCAGTCCCCGGCAGTGGTTTAGGGGGATGAACACTGAAGCTTTCTTT
clone size: NA; J gene: TRBJ2-7; D gene: NA; V gene: TRBV18; CDR3 protein: CASSPSQGIGSYEQYF; CDR3 DNA: TGTGCCAGCTCACCTTCGCAGGGAATCGGGTCCTACGAGCAGTACTTC